This T cell receptor beta chain derives from a study of blood T cell repertoires in COVID-19 (dated by TCRdb to 2020 to 2021). At the level of the whole study: Samples covering the acute and convalescent phases of COVID-19 were provided by collaborators in the United States, Italy and Spain. The material from the prospective study consisted of cDNA or gDNA derived from T cells, B-cell-depleted T cells, or PBMCs. Deeply sampled blood TCRbeta repertoires from subjects exposed to, actively infected with, or recovered from COVID-19 were included in the dataset. A freely available public database, intended as a resource for researchers studying the immune response to SARS-CoV-2, is where the repertoires were released. The samples were drawn from the first 160 participants of the ongoing ImmuneRACE study and from 950 to 1,500 subjects provided by 6 global collaborators. Nearly every sample came with metadata listing a de-identified subject ID, COVID-19 status, age in years and sex. HLA class I and class II types, where available, came from metadata supplied by the sample provider rather than from assay-based typing. Broad study findings and their caveats: Clinical and demographic metadata were provided uncurated, with the amount varying by source and participant.

Turning to this clone: The specificity of this receptor is unknown. Per-nucleotide qualities are absent, and no much larger clonotype sits a single base away.

TCRbeta CDR3 regions were amplified from genomic DNA by means of the immunoSEQ Assay, a bias-controlled multiplex PCR. Concerning the study's data processing: Within the assay, amplification of reference gene primers was used to estimate how many nucleated cells each sample contained. To quantify the absolute abundance of each unique TCRbeta CDR3 rearrangement, sequence reads were collapsed and filtered. For each sample, productive Simpson clonality was calculated as the square root of Simpson's diversity index across productive rearrangements. This immuneACCESS table, as held by TCRdb, lists in-frame sequences with V and J called but not all clones. Of the missing ones, under half trace to an unresolved V gene in checked studies; the others have no known cause. Clone size and V and J calls were adopted from that table, with D and trimming inferred from the DNA. The table for this sample lists about 250,000 clones; roughly 86% of them were counted only once. The ten biggest clones cover approximately 1.6% of the sample.

In the prospective study, participants were about 18 to 90 years old, resided in about two dozen geographic areas of the United States, and were enrolled through a virtual design. Cohort assignment in the prospective study relied on participant-reported clinical history from a screening survey and a study questionnaire. Recovered participants in ImmuneRACE Cohort 3 were defined by two consecutive negative NP/OP PCR tests, clearance by a healthcare professional, or resolution of symptoms. Each participant in the prospective study had whole blood, serum and a nasopharyngeal or oropharyngeal swab collected by mobile phlebotomists. Additional blood draws and questionnaires over an approximately 2-month period could optionally be provided by prospective study participants. Blood samples from the prospective study were shipped frozen or at room temperature prior to DNA extraction. The sample comprised PBMCs or T cells enriched from blood (not recorded which). The receptor comes from a woman in her 50s who had recovered from COVID-19.

CDR3 protein: CASSYGTSGNHEQYF. The nucleotide sequence is TGTGCCAGCAGTTACGGGACTAGCGGGAACCACGAGCAGTACTTC. The V gene is TRBV28 and the J gene is TRBJ2-7, with 13 middle bases fitting TRBD2. Based on the germline V gene, the CDR1 and CDR2 sequences are MDHEN and SYDVKM. The germline V and J ends show losses of 4 bases and 5 bases respectively, and no gene match explains 5 bases of the junction. From its cysteine to its phenylalanine, the CDR3 spans 15 amino acids. This entry keeps only the CDR3 DNA: 45 bases, framed from base 1.